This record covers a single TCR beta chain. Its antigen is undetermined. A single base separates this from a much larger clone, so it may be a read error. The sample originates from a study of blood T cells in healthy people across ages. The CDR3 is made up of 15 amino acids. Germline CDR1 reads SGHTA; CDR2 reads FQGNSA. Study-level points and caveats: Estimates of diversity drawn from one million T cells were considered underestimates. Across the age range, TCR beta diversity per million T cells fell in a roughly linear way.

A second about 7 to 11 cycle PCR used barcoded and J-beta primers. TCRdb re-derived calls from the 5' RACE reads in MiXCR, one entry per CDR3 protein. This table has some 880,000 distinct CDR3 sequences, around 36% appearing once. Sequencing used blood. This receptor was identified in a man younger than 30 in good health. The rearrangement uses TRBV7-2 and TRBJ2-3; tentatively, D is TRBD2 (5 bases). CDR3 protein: CASSPLTSSTETQYF. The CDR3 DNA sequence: TGTGCCAGCAGCCCCCTAACCTCTAGCACAGAGACGCAGTATTTT.